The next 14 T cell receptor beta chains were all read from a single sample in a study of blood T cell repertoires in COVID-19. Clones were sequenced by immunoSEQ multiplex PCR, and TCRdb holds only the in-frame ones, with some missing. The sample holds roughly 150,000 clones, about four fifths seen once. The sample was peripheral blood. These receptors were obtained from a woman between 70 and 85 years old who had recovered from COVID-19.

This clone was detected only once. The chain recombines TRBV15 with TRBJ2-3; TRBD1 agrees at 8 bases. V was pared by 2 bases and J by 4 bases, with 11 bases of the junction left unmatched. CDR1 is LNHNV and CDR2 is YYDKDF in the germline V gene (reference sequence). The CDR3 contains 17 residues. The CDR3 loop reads CATSRRGRGPRADTQYF. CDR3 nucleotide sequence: TGTGCCACCAGCAGAAGGGGCAGGGGGCCCCGGGCAGATACGCAGTATTTT.

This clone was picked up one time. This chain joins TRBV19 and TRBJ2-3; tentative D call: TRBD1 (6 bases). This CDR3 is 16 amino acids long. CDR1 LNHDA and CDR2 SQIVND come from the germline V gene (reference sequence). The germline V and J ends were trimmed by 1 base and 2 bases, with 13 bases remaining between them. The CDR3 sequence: CASSIGAGATTDTQYF. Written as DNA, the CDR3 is TGTGCCAGTAGTATAGGGGCAGGGGCGACCACAGATACGCAGTATTTT.

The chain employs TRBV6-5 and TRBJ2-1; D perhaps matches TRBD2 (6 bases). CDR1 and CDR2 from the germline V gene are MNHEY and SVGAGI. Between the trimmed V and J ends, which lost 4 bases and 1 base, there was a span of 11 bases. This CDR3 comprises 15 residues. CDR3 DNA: TGTGCCAGCAGTTCCCAGCGGGTTTCCTACAATGAGCAGTTCTTC. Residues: CASSSQRVSYNEQFF.

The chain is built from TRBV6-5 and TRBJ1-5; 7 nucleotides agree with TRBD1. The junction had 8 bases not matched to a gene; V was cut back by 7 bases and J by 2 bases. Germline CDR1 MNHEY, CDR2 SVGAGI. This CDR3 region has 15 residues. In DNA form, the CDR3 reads TGTGCCAGCACCCCAAGGGGGCAGGGCAATCAGCCCCAGCATTTT. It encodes CASTPRGQGNQPQHF.

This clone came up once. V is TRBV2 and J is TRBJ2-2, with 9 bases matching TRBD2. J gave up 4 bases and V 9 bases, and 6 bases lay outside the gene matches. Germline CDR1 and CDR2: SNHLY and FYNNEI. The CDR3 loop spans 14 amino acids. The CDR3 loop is CASASGIGTGELFF. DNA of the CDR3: TGTGCCAGTGCTAGCGGGATTGGCACCGGGGAGCTGTTTTTT.

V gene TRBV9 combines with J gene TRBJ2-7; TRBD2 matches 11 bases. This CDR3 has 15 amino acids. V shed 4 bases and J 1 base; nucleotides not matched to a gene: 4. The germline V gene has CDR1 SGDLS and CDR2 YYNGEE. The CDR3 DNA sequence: TGTGCCAGCAGCCTCACTAGCGGGAGTTCCTACGAGCAGTACTTC. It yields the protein CASSLTSGSSYEQYF.

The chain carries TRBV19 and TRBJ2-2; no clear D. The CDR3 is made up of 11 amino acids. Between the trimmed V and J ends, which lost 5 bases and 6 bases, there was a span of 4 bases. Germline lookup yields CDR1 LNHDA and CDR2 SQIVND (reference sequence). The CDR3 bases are TGTGCCAGTAGTGGAGCCGGGGAGCTGTTTTTT. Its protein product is CASSGAGELFF.

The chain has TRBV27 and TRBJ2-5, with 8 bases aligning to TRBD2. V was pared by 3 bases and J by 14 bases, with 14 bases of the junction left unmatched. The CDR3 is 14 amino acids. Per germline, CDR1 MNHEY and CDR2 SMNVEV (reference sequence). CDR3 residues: CASSFGLAGPSFYF. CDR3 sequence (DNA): TGTGCCAGCAGTTTCGGGCTAGCGGGCCCCAGTTTTTACTTC.

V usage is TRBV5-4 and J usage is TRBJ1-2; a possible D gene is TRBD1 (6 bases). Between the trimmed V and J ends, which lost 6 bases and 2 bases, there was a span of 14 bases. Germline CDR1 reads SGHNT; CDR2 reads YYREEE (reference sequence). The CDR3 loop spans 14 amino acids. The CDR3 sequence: CASTWGQENYGYTF. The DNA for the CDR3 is TGTGCCAGCACCTGGGGGCAGGAGAACTATGGCTACACCTTC.

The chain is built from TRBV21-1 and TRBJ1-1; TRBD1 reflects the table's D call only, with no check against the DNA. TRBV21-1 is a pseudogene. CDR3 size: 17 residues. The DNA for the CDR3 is TGTGCCAGCAGCACGGAGGGTAGGACAGGGGAGGACACTGAAGCTTTCTTT. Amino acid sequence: CASSTEGRTGEDTEAFF.

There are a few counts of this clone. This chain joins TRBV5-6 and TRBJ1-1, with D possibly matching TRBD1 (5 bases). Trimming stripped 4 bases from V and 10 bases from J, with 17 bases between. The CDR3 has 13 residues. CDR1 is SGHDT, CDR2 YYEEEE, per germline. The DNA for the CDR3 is TGTGCCAGCAGCACAACGGGCCGCGGGGGAGCTTTCTTT. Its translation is CASSTTGRGGAFF.

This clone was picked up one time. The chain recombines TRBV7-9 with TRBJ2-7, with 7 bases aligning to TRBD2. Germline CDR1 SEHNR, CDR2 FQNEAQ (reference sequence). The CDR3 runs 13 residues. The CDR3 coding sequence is TGTGCTACCGGGGGGACTACCCCCTACGAGCAGTACTTC. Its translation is CATGGTTPYEQYF.

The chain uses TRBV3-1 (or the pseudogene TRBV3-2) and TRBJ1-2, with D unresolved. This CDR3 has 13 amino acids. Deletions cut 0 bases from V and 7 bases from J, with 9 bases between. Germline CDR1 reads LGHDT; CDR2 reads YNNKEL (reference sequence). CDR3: CASSQDSWAGYTF. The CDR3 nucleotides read TGTGCCAGCAGCCAAGATTCTTGGGCTGGCTACACCTTC.

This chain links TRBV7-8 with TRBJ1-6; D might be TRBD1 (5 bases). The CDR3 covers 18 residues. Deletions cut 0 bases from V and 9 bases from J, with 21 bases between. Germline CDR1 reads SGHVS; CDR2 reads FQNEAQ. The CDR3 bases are TGTGCCAGCAGCTTAGCGACAGTCGTGGGATCCCTCATTTCACCCCTCCACTTT. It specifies CASSLATVVGSLISPLHF.